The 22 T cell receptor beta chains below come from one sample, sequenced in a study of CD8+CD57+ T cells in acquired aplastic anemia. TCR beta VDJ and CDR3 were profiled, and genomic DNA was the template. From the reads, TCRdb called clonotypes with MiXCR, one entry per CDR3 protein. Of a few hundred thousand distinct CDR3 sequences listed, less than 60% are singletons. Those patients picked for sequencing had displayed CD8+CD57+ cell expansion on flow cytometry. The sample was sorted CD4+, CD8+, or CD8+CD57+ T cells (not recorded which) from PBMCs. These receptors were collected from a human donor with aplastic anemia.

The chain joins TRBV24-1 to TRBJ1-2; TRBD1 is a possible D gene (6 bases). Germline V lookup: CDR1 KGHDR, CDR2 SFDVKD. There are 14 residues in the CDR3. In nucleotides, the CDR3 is TGTGCTACCGATACAGGGACTTTTAACTATGGCTACACCTTC. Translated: CATDTGTFNYGYTF.

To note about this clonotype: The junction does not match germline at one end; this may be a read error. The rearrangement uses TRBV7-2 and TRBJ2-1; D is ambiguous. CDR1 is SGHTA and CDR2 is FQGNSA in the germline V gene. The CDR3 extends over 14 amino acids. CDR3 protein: CASSLALGSNEQSF. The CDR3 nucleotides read TGTGCCAGCAGCTTAGCGCTGGGGTCCAATGAGCAGTCCTTC.

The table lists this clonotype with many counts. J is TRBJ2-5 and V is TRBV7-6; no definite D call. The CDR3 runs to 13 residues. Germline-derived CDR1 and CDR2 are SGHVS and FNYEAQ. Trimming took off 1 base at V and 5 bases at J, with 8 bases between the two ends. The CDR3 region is CASSLGVGETQYF. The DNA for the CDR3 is TGTGCCAGCAGCTTAGGTGTGGGGGAGACCCAGTACTTC.

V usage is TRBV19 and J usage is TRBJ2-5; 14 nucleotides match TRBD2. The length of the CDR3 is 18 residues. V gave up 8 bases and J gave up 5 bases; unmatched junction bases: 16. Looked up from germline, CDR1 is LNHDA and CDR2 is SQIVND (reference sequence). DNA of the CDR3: TGTGCCAGTGGTCCCAGCCCTCGGACTAGCGGGGGGATGGAGACCCAGTACTTC. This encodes CASGPSPRTSGGMETQYF.

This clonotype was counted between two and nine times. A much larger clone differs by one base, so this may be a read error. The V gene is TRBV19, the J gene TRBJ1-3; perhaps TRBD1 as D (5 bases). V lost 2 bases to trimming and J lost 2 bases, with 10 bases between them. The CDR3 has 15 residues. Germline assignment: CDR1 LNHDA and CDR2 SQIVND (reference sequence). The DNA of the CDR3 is TGTGCCAGTAGTATACAGGGCAGCACTGGAAACACCATATATTTT. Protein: CASSIQGSTGNTIYF.

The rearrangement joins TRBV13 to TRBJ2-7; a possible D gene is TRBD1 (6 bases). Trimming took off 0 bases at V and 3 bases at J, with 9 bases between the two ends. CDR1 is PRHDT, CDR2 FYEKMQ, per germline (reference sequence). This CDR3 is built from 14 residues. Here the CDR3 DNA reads TGTGCCAGCAGCTTAGGCGAAGGGGGCTACGAGCAGTACTTC. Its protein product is CASSLGEGGYEQYF.

The CDR3: CASSSIGNNQPQHF. CDR3 bases: TGTGCCAGCAGTTCTATAGGGAACAATCAGCCCCAGCATTTT. The chain combines TRBV28 with TRBJ1-5; no clear D. The CDR3 runs 14 residues. The ends were cut back, 4 bases at V and 3 bases at J, with 10 bases in the middle. Germline V CDR1 and CDR2: MDHEN, SYDVKM.

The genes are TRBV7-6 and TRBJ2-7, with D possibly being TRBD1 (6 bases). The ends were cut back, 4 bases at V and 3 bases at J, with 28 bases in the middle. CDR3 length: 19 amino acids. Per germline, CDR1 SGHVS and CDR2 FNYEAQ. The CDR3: CASSSRPPGQVSAYYEQYF. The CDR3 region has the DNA TGTGCCAGCAGCTCGCGACCACCGGGACAAGTATCCGCGTACTACGAGCAGTACTTC. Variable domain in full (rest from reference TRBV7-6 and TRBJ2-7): GAGVSQSPRYKVTKRGQDVALRCDPISGHVSLYWYRQALGQGPEFLTYFNYEAQQDKSGLPNDRFSAERPEGSISTLTIQRTEQRDSAMYRCASSSRPPGQVSAYYEQYFGPGTRLTVT.

CDR3 sequence (DNA): TGTGCCAGCAGGGACCGGGACAGGGTCTATGGCTACACCTTC. Translated, it gives CASRDRDRVYGYTF. This rearrangement joins TRBV9 to TRBJ1-2, with 9 positions matching TRBD1. The CDR3 is 14 residues long. The V gene end was trimmed by 5 bases and the J gene end by 4 bases; junction bases not matched to a gene: 6. Germline CDR1 is SGDLS and CDR2 is YYNGEE.

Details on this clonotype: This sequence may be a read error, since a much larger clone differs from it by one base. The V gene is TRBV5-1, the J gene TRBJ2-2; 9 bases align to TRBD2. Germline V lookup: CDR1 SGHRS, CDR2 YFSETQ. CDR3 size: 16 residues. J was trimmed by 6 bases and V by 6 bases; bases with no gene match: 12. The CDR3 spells CASTPRASGVAGELFF. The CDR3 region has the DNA TGCGCCAGCACCCCCCGGGCTAGCGGGGTAGCCGGGGAGCTGTTTTTT.

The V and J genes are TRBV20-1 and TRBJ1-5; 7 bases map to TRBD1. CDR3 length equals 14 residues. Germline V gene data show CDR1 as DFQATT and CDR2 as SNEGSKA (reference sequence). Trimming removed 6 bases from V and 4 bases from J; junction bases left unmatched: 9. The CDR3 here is CSAPRAGGNQPQHF. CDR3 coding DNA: TGCAGTGCACCGCGGGCAGGGGGGAATCAGCCCCAGCATTTT.

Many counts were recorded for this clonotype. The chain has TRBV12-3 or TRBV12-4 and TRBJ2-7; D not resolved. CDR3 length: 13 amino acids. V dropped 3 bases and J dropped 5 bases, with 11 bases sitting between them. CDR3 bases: TGTGCCAGCAGTTTTGGGCGGCTCGACGAGCAGTACTTC. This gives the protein CASSFGRLDEQYF.

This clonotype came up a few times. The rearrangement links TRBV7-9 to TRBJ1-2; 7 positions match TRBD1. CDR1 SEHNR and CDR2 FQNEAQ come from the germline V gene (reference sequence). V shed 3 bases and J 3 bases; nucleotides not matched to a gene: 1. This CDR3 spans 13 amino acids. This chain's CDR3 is CASSFTGDYGYTF. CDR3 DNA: TGTGCCAGCAGCTTCACAGGGGACTATGGCTACACCTTC.

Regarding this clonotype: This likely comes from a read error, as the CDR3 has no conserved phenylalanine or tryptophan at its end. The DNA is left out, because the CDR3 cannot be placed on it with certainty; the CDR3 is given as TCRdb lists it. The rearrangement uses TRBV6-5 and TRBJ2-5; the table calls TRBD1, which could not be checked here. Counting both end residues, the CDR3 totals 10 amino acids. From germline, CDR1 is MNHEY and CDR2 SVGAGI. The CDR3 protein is CASSPGTGDY.

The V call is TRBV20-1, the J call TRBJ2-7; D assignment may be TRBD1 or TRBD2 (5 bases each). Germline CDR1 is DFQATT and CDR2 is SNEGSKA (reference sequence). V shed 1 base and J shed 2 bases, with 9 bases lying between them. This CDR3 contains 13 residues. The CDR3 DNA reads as TGCAGTGCTAGAGGAGGGGACCCCTACGAGCAGTACTTC. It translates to CSARGGDPYEQYF.

CDR3 DNA sequence: TGTGCCAGCAGCTCGGCAGGGAGGGATGGCTACACCTTC. This gives the protein CASSSAGRDGYTF. The chain couples TRBV5-6 to TRBJ1-2; TRBD1 might be the D (5 bases). CDR3 length: 13 amino acids. Germline assignment: CDR1 SGHDT and CDR2 YYEEEE. V lost 3 bases, J lost 6 bases, and 12 bases lay in between.

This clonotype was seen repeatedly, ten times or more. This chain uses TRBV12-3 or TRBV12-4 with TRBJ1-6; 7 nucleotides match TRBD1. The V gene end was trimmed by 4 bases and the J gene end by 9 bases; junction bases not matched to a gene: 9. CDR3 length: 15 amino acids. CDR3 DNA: TGTGCCAGCAGTTCATTTGTGACAGGGAGTTCACCCCTCCACTTT. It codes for CASSSFVTGSSPLHF.

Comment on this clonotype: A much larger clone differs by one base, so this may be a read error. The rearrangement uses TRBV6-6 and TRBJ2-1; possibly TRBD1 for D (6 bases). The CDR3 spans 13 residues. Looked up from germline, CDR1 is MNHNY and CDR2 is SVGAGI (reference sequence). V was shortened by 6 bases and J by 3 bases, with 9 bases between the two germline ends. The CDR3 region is CASSKTGYNEQFF. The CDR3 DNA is TGTGCCAGCAGCAAGACAGGCTACAATGAGCAGTTCTTC.

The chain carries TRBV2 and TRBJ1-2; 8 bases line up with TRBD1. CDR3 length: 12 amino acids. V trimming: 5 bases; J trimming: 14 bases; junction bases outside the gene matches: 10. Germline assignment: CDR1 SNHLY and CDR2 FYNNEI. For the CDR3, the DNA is TGTGCCAGCAGTCTAGGGACAGGCAGTTGGACCTTC. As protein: CASSLGTGSWTF.

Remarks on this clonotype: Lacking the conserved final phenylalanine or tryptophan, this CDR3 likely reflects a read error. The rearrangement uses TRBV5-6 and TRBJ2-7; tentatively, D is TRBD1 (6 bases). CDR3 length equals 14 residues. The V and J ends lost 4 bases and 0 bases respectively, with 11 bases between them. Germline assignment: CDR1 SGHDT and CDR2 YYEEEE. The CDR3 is CASSVDSLSYEQYS. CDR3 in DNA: TGTGCCAGCAGCGTGGACAGTCTCTCCTACGAGCAGTACTCC.

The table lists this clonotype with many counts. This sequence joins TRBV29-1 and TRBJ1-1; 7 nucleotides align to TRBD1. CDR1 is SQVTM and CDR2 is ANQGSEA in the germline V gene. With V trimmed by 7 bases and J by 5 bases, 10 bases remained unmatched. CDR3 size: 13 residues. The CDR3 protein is CSARTAGGTEAFF. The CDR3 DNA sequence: TGCAGCGCCAGAACCGCAGGGGGGACTGAAGCTTTCTTT.

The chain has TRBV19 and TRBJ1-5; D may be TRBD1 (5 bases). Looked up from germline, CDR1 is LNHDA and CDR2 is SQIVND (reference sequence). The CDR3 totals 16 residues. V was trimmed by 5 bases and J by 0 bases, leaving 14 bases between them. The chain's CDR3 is CASSYPTGLSNQPQHF. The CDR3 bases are TGTGCCAGTAGTTATCCGACGGGGCTTAGCAATCAGCCCCAGCATTTT.